The 22 T cell receptor beta chains below come from one sample, sequenced in a study of blood T cells in healthy people across ages. The use of a sample-barcoded 5' primer and a J-beta primer mix characterized a second PCR of 7 to 11 cycles. MiXCR, run by TCRdb on the 5' RACE reads, gives a single entry per CDR3 protein. The table has roughly 800,000 distinct CDR3 sequences, about 26% seen once; the top ten hold approximately 2.9%. These records were also assigned to another study, of T cells of mothers and their children.

Sample: blood. Receptors were obtained from a boy younger than 18 in good health.

This clonotype has only a few counts. This chain joins TRBV6-1 and TRBJ1-1; D is possibly TRBD1 (5 bases). V was trimmed by 11 bases and J by 2 bases, leaving 15 bases between them. Germline CDR1 and CDR2: MNHNS and SASEGT. CDR3 length equals 13 residues. The CDR3 loop is CAGGKAVNTEAFF. DNA for the CDR3: TGTGCCGGGGGAAAGGCCGTCAACACTGAAGCTTTCTTT.

This clonotype has more than one count but fewer than ten. The V call is TRBV3-1, the J call TRBJ2-2, with 7 bases that match TRBD1. This CDR3 has 17 residues. Trimming cost V 1 base and J 7 bases; bases outside gene matches: 12. Germline values: CDR1 LGHDT, CDR2 YNNKEL (reference sequence). For the CDR3, the DNA is TGTGCCAGCAGCCAAGCGAAACCTTCGACAGGGATCGGGGAGCTGTTTTTT. This encodes CASSQAKPSTGIGELFF.

CDR3 DNA sequence: TGTGCCAGCAGCGTAGCTCAGGGATCCGGAAACACCATATATTTT. Protein product: CASSVAQGSGNTIYF. The chain is built from TRBV9 and TRBJ1-3, with D perhaps matching TRBD1 (5 bases). CDR1 is SGDLS, CDR2 YYNGEE, per germline. The CDR3 runs 15 residues. Trimming stripped 0 bases from V and 4 bases from J, with 11 bases between.

The chain couples TRBV5-1 to TRBJ2-1, with TRBD1 matching 7 bases. Germline V gene sequence: CDR1 SGHRS, CDR2 YFSETQ. This CDR3 contains 17 residues. The ends lost 4 bases at V and 3 bases at J; junction bases unmatched: 13. The CDR3 bases are TGCGCCAGCAGCGAGGCCGTTCGAGGGGGCCTCTACAATGAGCAGTTCTTC. Encoded protein: CASSEAVRGGLYNEQFF.

V gene TRBV28 combines with J gene TRBJ2-6; possibly TRBD1 or TRBD2 for D (5 bases each). This CDR3 spans 17 amino acids. Trimming took 7 bases from V and 2 from J, leaving 18 bases between them. Germline lookup yields CDR1 MDHEN and CDR2 SYDVKM. The CDR3 DNA is TGTGCCAGCATGTTGGTAGGGGACGTGGCTGGGGCCAACGTCCTGACTTTC. This translates into CASMLVGDVAGANVLTF.

V usage is TRBV20-1 and J usage is TRBJ1-2, with 7 bases aligning to TRBD1. The CDR3 spans 14 residues. Germline loops: CDR1 DFQATT, CDR2 SNEGSKA (reference sequence). With 1 base clipped from V and 2 bases from J, the junction kept 4 bases outside the gene matches. CDR3: CSARGGQLNYGYTF. CDR3 in DNA: TGCAGTGCTAGAGGGGGACAGCTCAACTATGGCTACACCTTC.

The gene calls are TRBV12-3 or TRBV12-4 and TRBJ1-2, with 7 bases identical to TRBD1. This CDR3 has 15 residues. V was pared by 6 bases and J by 8 bases, with 15 bases of the junction left unmatched. This CDR3 is CASSSRDRAPNGYTF. CDR3 nucleotides: TGTGCCAGCAGCAGCCGGGACAGAGCCCCTAACGGCTACACCTTC.

The J gene is TRBJ2-5, the V gene TRBV30, with D tentatively TRBD1 or TRBD2 (5 bases each). This CDR3 has 13 amino acids. Germline V gene data show CDR1 as GTSNPN and CDR2 as SVGIG (reference sequence). V was cut by 2 bases and J by 2 bases, with 9 bases left in between. CDR3 DNA: TGTGCCTGGAGTTATTGGGGGCAAGAGACCCAGTACTTC. Translating it yields CAWSYWGQETQYF.

The rearrangement links TRBV20-1 to TRBJ2-3; tentatively, D is TRBD2 (7 bases). With 3 bases removed from V and 0 bases from J, the gap between germline ends came to 19 bases. CDR1 is DFQATT, CDR2 SNEGSKA, per germline (reference sequence). This CDR3 has 17 amino acids. CDR3 sequence (DNA): TGCAGTGCTAGCCTCCCGGGGGGCGGCTTGAGCACAGATACGCAGTATTTT. It is translated as CSASLPGGGLSTDTQYF.

This clonotype occurred a few times. The chain has TRBV7-3 and TRBJ2-5, with 9 bases that match TRBD2. The DNA end is more similar to TRBJ2-1, so the J call may be wrong. The CDR3 runs to 14 residues. The germline CDR1 and CDR2 sequences are SGHTA and FQGTGA. CDR3 nucleotides: TGTGCCAGCAGCTTAGCGGGGGGGCGCTATGAGCAGTTCTTC. This translates into CASSLAGGRYEQFF.

This clonotype appeared many times. The chain couples TRBV3-1 to TRBJ1-2; D ambiguous. Trimming removed 7 bases at V and 4 bases at J, with 10 bases between. In germline, CDR1 is LGHDT, CDR2 YNNKEL (reference sequence). This CDR3 comprises 12 residues. The CDR3 loop is CASTRTGYGYTF. DNA for the CDR3: TGTGCCAGCACCAGGACTGGCTATGGCTACACCTTC.

V is TRBV10-2 and J is TRBJ2-1; 14 nucleotides agree with TRBD2. Losses at the gene ends were 3 bases for V and 7 bases for J; bases not matched to a gene: 2. There are 15 residues in the CDR3. Germline values: CDR1 WSHSY, CDR2 SAAADI. The chain's CDR3 is CASSERLAGGNEQFF. CDR3 sequence (DNA): TGCGCCAGCAGTGAACGACTAGCGGGGGGGAATGAGCAGTTCTTC.

V and J are TRBV28 and TRBJ2-7, with D perhaps matching TRBD2 (6 bases). This CDR3 has 13 residues. V lost 7 bases and J 2 bases, leaving 12 bases between the germline ends. Germline CDR1 and CDR2: MDHEN and SYDVKM. In DNA form, the CDR3 reads TGTGCCAGCATCCCCTGGGGGGCCTACGAGCAGTACTTC. It codes for CASIPWGAYEQYF.

The sample holds a few counts of this clonotype. The chain couples TRBV20-1 to TRBJ2-5; 11 bases are a match to TRBD2. CDR3 length: 15 amino acids. Per germline, CDR1 DFQATT and CDR2 SNEGSKA (reference sequence). Trimming at V came to 8 bases and at J to 2 bases, leaving 10 bases not matched to a gene. The CDR3 here is CSSTLIAGGQETQYF. Written as DNA, the CDR3 is TGCAGTTCGACTCTAATAGCGGGGGGGCAAGAGACCCAGTACTTC.

The rearrangement links TRBV11-2 to TRBJ2-3, with D possibly being TRBD2 (7 bases). Germline V gives CDR1 SGHAT, CDR2 FQNNGV. The ends were cut back, 4 bases at V and 2 bases at J, with 16 bases in the middle. The length of the CDR3 is 16 residues. CDR3 amino acids: CASSYNGGGLTDTQYF. Here the CDR3 DNA reads TGTGCCAGCAGCTACAATGGGGGGGGCCTCACAGATACGCAGTATTTT.

The chain has TRBV20-1 and TRBJ2-2; D assignment may be TRBD1 or TRBD2 (6 bases each). The CDR3 loop spans 13 amino acids. Between the trimmed V and J ends, which lost 3 bases and 5 bases, there was a span of 10 bases. The germline gives CDR1 DFQATT, CDR2 SNEGSKA (reference sequence). In DNA, the CDR3 is TGCAGTGCTAGCTGGGGGGCGACCGGGGAGCTGTTTTTT. Protein product: CSASWGATGELFF.

CDR3: CASSQSGTEAFF. The CDR3 DNA reads as TGTGCCAGCAGCCAATCCGGGACAGAAGCTTTCTTT. The chain combines TRBV14 with TRBJ1-1, with a tentative D call TRBD1 (6 bases). The CDR3 sequence is 12 residues long. Germline assignment: CDR1 SGHDN and CDR2 FVKESK. The V and J ends lost 2 bases and 8 bases respectively, with 9 bases between them.

This clonotype was recorded a few times. CDR3 amino acids: CASSQDAGAYEQYF. For the CDR3, the DNA is TGTGCCAGCAGCCAAGACGCGGGGGCCTACGAGCAGTACTTC. The chain has TRBV3-1 and TRBJ2-5; 7 nucleotides line up with TRBD2. The better agreement between TRBJ2-7 and the DNA end casts doubt on the J call. Germline-derived CDR1 and CDR2 are LGHDT and YNNKEL (reference sequence). This CDR3 comprises 14 residues.

This clonotype turned up a few times. The chain employs TRBV10-3 and TRBJ2-7; no reliable D call. There are 12 residues in the CDR3. Between the trimmed V and J ends, which lost 3 bases and 12 bases, there was a span of 15 bases. CDR1 is ENHRY, CDR2 SYGVKD, per germline. Here the CDR3 reads CAISDWAAERYF. As DNA, the CDR3 is TGTGCCATCAGTGACTGGGCGGCCGAGAGGTACTTC.

This clonotype has only a few counts. This chain links TRBV6-6 with TRBJ1-4; 7 bases map to TRBD1. The germline V gene encodes CDR1 MNHNY and CDR2 SVGAGI (reference sequence). J gave up 2 bases and V 6 bases, and 3 bases lay outside the gene matches. CDR3 size: 14 residues. This chain's CDR3 is CASRETGTNEKLFF. CDR3 DNA: TGTGCCAGCAGGGAGACAGGGACTAATGAAAAACTGTTTTTT.

Ten or more counts support this clonotype. CDR3 sequence reads: CASNGRAGYEQYF. The CDR3 region has the DNA TGTGCCAGCAATGGCAGGGCGGGCTACGAGCAGTACTTC. V gene TRBV2 combines with J gene TRBJ2-7, with D perhaps assigned TRBD1 or TRBD2 (5 bases each). V shed 7 bases and J shed 3 bases, with 13 bases lying between them. Looked up from germline, CDR1 is SNHLY and CDR2 is FYNNEI. There are 13 residues in the CDR3. Complete variable domain (other parts from reference TRBV2 and TRBJ2-7): EPEVTQTPSHQVTQMGQEVILRCVPISNHLYFYWYRQILGQKVEFLVSFYNNEISEKSEIFDDQFSVERPDGSNFTLKIRSTKLEDSAMYFCASNGRAGYEQYFGPGTRLTVT.

The chain uses TRBV18 and TRBJ2-7, with D perhaps TRBD2 (6 bases). The DNA end is more similar to TRBJ2-1, so the J call may be wrong. The CDR3 is 16 residues long. Germline V gene sequence: CDR1 KGHSH, CDR2 LQKENI. The CDR3: CASSETSLATYNEQFF. The CDR3 coding sequence is TGTGCCAGCTCAGAGACTAGTCTGGCCACCTACAATGAGCAGTTCTTC.